Below, 10 T cell receptor beta chains from the same sample are listed, as sequenced in a study of cytotoxic CD8 clonotypes in ibrutinib-treated CLL. Sequenced by immunoSEQ multiplex PCR; TCRdb stores in-frame clones only, minus some. The profile shows over 250,000 clones, roughly three quarters of them singletons. The input for sequencing was PBMCs, taken at disease progression, from a patient treated with ibrutinib. Every receptor here comes from a human donor with chronic lymphocytic leukemia.

The chain combines TRBV5-1 with TRBJ1-1, with D possibly matching TRBD1 (5 bases). The CDR3 covers 15 residues. Germline assignment: CDR1 SGHRS and CDR2 YFSETQ. V was cut by 1 base and J by 4 bases, with 14 bases left in between. CDR3 DNA sequence: TGCGCCAGCAGCTTGTACGGGCAGGGTGGCACTGAAGCTTTCTTT. It codes for CASSLYGQGGTEAFF.

This clone was seen just once. The chain employs TRBV6-6 and TRBJ2-2; TRBD1 matches 10 bases. Germline V CDR1 and CDR2: MNHNY, SVGAGI (reference sequence). V shed 11 bases, J shed 6 bases, and the junction held 9 bases outside the gene matches. The CDR3 is made up of 14 amino acids. CDR3 DNA sequence: TGTGCCTGCTGGGACAGGGGAATCGCCGGGGAGCTGTTTTTT. This codes for CACWDRGIAGELFF.

This chain links TRBV4-2 with TRBJ1-2, with D unresolved. This CDR3 is built from 12 residues. Trimming took off 1 base at V and 5 bases at J, with 5 bases between the two ends. In germline, CDR1 is LGHNA, CDR2 YNFKEQ. CDR3 sequence reads: CASSQGRYGYTF. In nucleotides, the CDR3 is TGTGCCAGCAGCCAAGGGAGGTATGGCTACACCTTC.

The V and J genes are TRBV9 and TRBJ2-1; 8 bases are a match to TRBD2. The CDR3 spans 15 residues. CDR1 is SGDLS, CDR2 YYNGEE, per germline. Trimming at V came to 5 bases and at J to 3 bases, leaving 7 bases not matched to a gene. CDR3 sequence: CASSPAGGIYNEQFF. CDR3 bases: TGTGCCAGCAGTCCTGCGGGGGGCATCTACAATGAGCAGTTCTTC.

This clone has more than one count but fewer than ten. The chain uses TRBV10-1 and TRBJ2-7, with TRBD1 as a possible D gene (5 bases). V was pared by 2 bases and J by 2 bases, with 7 bases between. This CDR3 is built from 13 residues. Looked up from germline, CDR1 is WNHNN and CDR2 is SYGVQD (reference sequence). CDR3 amino acids: CASSEGATYEQYF. In DNA, the CDR3 is TGCGCCAGCAGTGAGGGGGCCACCTACGAGCAGTACTTC.

The J gene is TRBJ1-2, the V gene TRBV4-1; D unclear. Germline lookup yields CDR1 MGHRA and CDR2 YSYEKL. CDR3 length: 16 amino acids. V dropped 0 bases and J dropped 2 bases, with 13 bases sitting between them. The CDR3 bases are TGCGCCAGCAGCCAAGAAGGATATTGGACCAACTATGGCTACACCTTC. This encodes CASSQEGYWTNYGYTF.

In its sample, this clone was seen once. The chain carries TRBV4-2 and TRBJ2-3, with TRBD1 identical over 10 bases. This CDR3 spans 15 amino acids. The V gene's germline CDR1 is LGHNA and CDR2 YNFKEQ. The J segment lost 4 bases and the V segment lost 6 bases, leaving 7 bases of the junction unmatched. The CDR3 DNA follows: TGTGCCAGCAGGCCTAGGGACAGGGGCGCAGATACGCAGTATTTT. This gives the protein CASRPRDRGADTQYF.

This chain uses TRBV20-1 with TRBJ1-1; D is ambiguous. With 4 bases removed from V and 0 bases from J, the gap between germline ends came to 3 bases. Germline V gives CDR1 DFQATT, CDR2 SNEGSKA (reference sequence). The CDR3 contains 11 residues. CDR3 DNA: TGCAGTGCTATATTGAACACTGAAGCTTTCTTT. Its translation is CSAILNTEAFF.

This clone has only a few counts. The genes are TRBV10-3 and TRBJ2-7; 8 bases fit TRBD1. The ends lost 8 bases at V and 0 bases at J; junction bases unmatched: 6. CDR3 length: 14 amino acids. The germline CDR1 and CDR2 sequences are ENHRY and SYGVKD. CDR3 sequence (DNA): TGTGCCATCCTGGAGGACAGGGCCTCCTACGAGCAGTACTTC. It is translated as CAILEDRASYEQYF.

The CDR3 is CASSLVQGPNYGYTF. The CDR3 nucleotides read TGTGCCAGCAGCTTGGTCCAAGGGCCGAACTATGGCTACACCTTC. V is TRBV5-5 and J is TRBJ1-2; no clear D gene. Between the trimmed V and J ends, which lost 0 bases and 2 bases, there was a span of 11 bases. The germline CDR1 and CDR2 sequences are SGHKS and YYEKEE (reference sequence). The CDR3 contains 15 residues.